What follows are 21 T cell receptor beta chains derived from one specimen sequenced in a study of Ad26.COV2.S vaccination and SARS-CoV-2 variants. Sample treatment: approximately 18 received Ad26.COV2.S at low or high dose, single or two shots; a few received placebo; per-sample allocation not given. The investigators took samples on day 63 after the first vaccine or placebo injection. The table came from immunoSEQ multiplex PCR; TCRdb's copy has only in-frame clones and leaves some out. The sample has some 290,000 clones, about 86% seen once. The material was peripheral blood, obtained in a trial of Ad26.COV2.S vaccine versus placebo. The receptor source for this set is a person aged 18-60 years who received the Ad26.COV2.S COVID-19 vaccine or a placebo.

This chain connects TRBV5-4 to TRBJ2-4; 7 positions match TRBD1. Germline V lookup: CDR1 SGHNT, CDR2 YYREEE (reference sequence). J was trimmed by 6 bases and V by 0 bases; bases with no gene match: 9. The length of the CDR3 is 16 residues. The CDR3: CASSLAGDSWGNIQYF. The CDR3 nucleotides are TGTGCCAGCAGCTTGGCCGGGGACAGCTGGGGAAACATTCAGTACTTC.

The chain is built from TRBV16 and TRBJ1-2, with a tentative D call TRBD1 (6 bases). Germline V CDR1 and CDR2: KGHSY, FQNENV. The CDR3 is 15 amino acids. The V gene lost 4 bases and the J gene lost 8 bases, with 20 bases spanning the gap. The CDR3 DNA is TGTGCCAGCAGCCCCGACTTCCTACCGGGGGGCGGCTACACCTTC. Protein sequence: CASSPDFLPGGGYTF. Combining the CDR3 with reference TRBV16 and TRBJ1-2 gives the whole variable domain GEEVAQTPKHLVRGEGQKAKLYCAPIKGHSYVFWYQQVLKNEFKFLISFQNENVFDETGMPKERFSAKCLPNSPCSLEIQATKLEDSAVYFCASSPDFLPGGGYTFGSGTRLTVV.

This clone has just a few counts. The chain joins TRBV19 to TRBJ1-6; no definite D call. Trimming took off 4 bases at V and 0 bases at J, with 7 bases between the two ends. CDR1 and CDR2 (germline): LNHDA, SQIVND (reference sequence). The CDR3 covers 15 residues. DNA of the CDR3: TGTGCCAGTAGTAGGAAAAACTCCTATAATTCACCCCTCCACTTT. Its translation is CASSRKNSYNSPLHF.

The V call is TRBV7-6, the J call TRBJ2-1, with 14 bases aligning to TRBD2. V was clipped by 5 bases and J by 8 bases; unmatched bases: 8. Germline assignment: CDR1 SGHVS and CDR2 FNYEAQ. This CDR3 spans 16 amino acids. CDR3: CASSPRLAGGSYEQFF. The CDR3 DNA is TGTGCCAGCAGCCCGAGACTAGCGGGGGGGTCTTATGAGCAGTTCTTC.

This rearrangement joins TRBV7-2 to TRBJ2-4; the match to TRBD2 covers 9 bases. V shed 5 bases and J 4 bases; nucleotides not matched to a gene: 9. This CDR3 is 16 amino acids long. CDR1 SGHTA and CDR2 FQGNSA come from the germline V gene. The DNA for the CDR3 is TGTGCCAGCAGCCCGGCGGGGGGGTTTGGGAAAAACATTCAGTACTTC. This sequence encodes CASSPAGGFGKNIQYF.

Note on this clone: Additional DNA sequences in this sample encode the identical CDR3. The rearrangement links TRBV7-2 to TRBJ1-2; a possible D gene is TRBD1 (5 bases). Germline V gives CDR1 SGHTA, CDR2 FQGNSA. The CDR3 has 14 residues. Trimming shortened V by 0 bases and J by 2 bases, and 7 bases separated the two germline ends. The CDR3 DNA follows: TGTGCCAGCAGCTTAGCGCGGGACAACTATGGCTACACCTTC. Protein: CASSLARDNYGYTF. Together with reference TRBV7-2 and TRBJ1-2, the CDR3 gives the full variable domain: GAGVSQSPSNKVTEKGKDVELRCDPISGHTALYWYRQSLGQGLEFLIYFQGNSAPDKSGLPSDRFSAERTGGSVSTLTIQRTQQEDSAVYLCASSLARDNYGYTFGSGTRLTVV.

The gene calls are TRBV4-1 and TRBJ1-2; D remains unclear. V shed 4 bases and J shed 0 bases, with 9 bases lying between them. The germline V gene encodes CDR1 MGHRA and CDR2 YSYEKL. The CDR3 consists of 14 residues. CDR3 loop: CASSPVQANYGYTF. CDR3 in DNA: TGCGCCAGCAGCCCGGTTCAAGCTAACTATGGCTACACCTTC.

V and J are TRBV2 and TRBJ1-5; D perhaps matches TRBD1 (6 bases). Germline CDR1 and CDR2: SNHLY and FYNNEI. The V and J ends lost 5 bases and 5 bases respectively, with 13 bases between them. This CDR3 is built from 14 residues. The CDR3 DNA sequence: TGTGCCAGCAGTTTGGGGGGCAGGGATCAGCCCCAGCATTTT. This encodes CASSLGGRDQPQHF.

This chain joins TRBV5-6 and TRBJ2-1; no reliable D call. Trimming cost V 0 bases and J 3 bases, with 4 bases left between them. The CDR3 spans 13 residues. Per the germline V gene, CDR1 is SGHDT and CDR2 is YYEEEE. This CDR3 reads CASSLGSYNEQFF. The DNA for the CDR3 is TGTGCCAGCAGCTTGGGCAGCTACAATGAGCAGTTCTTC.

The chain uses TRBV10-3 and TRBJ1-1; a possible D gene is TRBD1 (5 bases). The germline gives CDR1 ENHRY, CDR2 SYGVKD. The CDR3 spans 11 residues. The V end lost 3 bases, the J end lost 7 bases, and 6 bases lay between the germline ends. The CDR3 spells CAISDGGEAFF. CDR3 nucleotides: TGTGCCATCAGTGATGGGGGTGAAGCTTTCTTT.

In this sample, this clone turned up a few times. The rearrangement links TRBV4-3 to TRBJ1-3, with 9 nucleotides matching TRBD1. In germline, CDR1 is LGHNA, CDR2 YSLEER. Losses at the gene ends were 3 bases for V and 5 bases for J; bases not matched to a gene: 11. The CDR3 contains 17 residues. CDR3 coding DNA: TGCGCCAGCAGCCAGTCAACGACCGGGACAGGGAGAAACACCATATATTTT. This translates into CASSQSTTGTGRNTIYF.

The chain carries TRBV6-6 and TRBJ2-3, with 9 bases matching TRBD2. This CDR3 region has 15 residues. Unmatched junction bases numbered 8, after V lost 7 bases and J lost 3 bases. CDR1 and CDR2 from the germline V gene are MNHNY and SVGAGI (reference sequence). The CDR3 bases are TGTGCCAGCACCCAGAGGAGCGGGGGGACAGATACGCAGTATTTT. This encodes CASTQRSGGTDTQYF.

The chain is built from TRBV2 and TRBJ1-5; weak D call: TRBD1 (5 bases). The CDR3 spans 15 residues. V lost 4 bases to trimming and J lost 5 bases, with 15 bases between them. CDR1 is SNHLY and CDR2 is FYNNEI in the germline V gene. The CDR3 loop is CASSVQGLADQPQHF. Here the CDR3 DNA reads TGTGCCAGCAGTGTGCAGGGACTAGCGGATCAGCCCCAGCATTTT.

The chain recombines TRBV27 with TRBJ2-7; 7 nucleotides match TRBD1. V lost 2 bases and J lost 4; bases outside the gene matches: 8. Per germline, CDR1 MNHEY and CDR2 SMNVEV (reference sequence). This CDR3 has 15 amino acids. The CDR3 here is CASSLVPGQNYEQYF. In nucleotides, the CDR3 is TGTGCCAGCAGTTTAGTCCCGGGACAGAATTACGAGCAGTACTTC.

The chain recombines TRBV7-3 with TRBJ1-6; unclear D gene. Per germline, CDR1 SGHTA and CDR2 FQGTGA. This CDR3 is 13 amino acids long. V dropped 0 bases and J dropped 9 bases, with 6 bases sitting between them. The CDR3 DNA is TGTGCCAGCAGCTTAACAGGGCGTTCACCCCTCCACTTT. Translation: CASSLTGRSPLHF.

The chain employs TRBV24-1 and TRBJ1-2, with D possibly being TRBD1 (6 bases). CDR3 length: 16 residues. Trimming shortened V by 3 bases and J by 8 bases, and 21 bases separated the two germline ends. CDR1 and CDR2 from the germline V gene are KGHDR and SFDVKD. The CDR3 is CATSDPSATGPKGYTF. CDR3 DNA: TGTGCCACCAGTGATCCCTCTGCGACAGGTCCAAAGGGCTACACCTTC.

In its sample, this clone was seen many times. The V gene is TRBV30, the J gene TRBJ2-7; D is tentatively TRBD1 or TRBD2 (6 bases each). This CDR3 is built from 15 residues. Germline V lookup: CDR1 GTSNPN, CDR2 SVGIG (reference sequence). Trimming cost V 0 bases and J 2 bases, with 14 bases left between them. DNA of the CDR3: TGTGCCTGGAGTGTAGGGATAGGGGGGCCCTACGAGCAGTACTTC. Translation: CAWSVGIGGPYEQYF.

This sequence joins TRBV14 and TRBJ1-4; no clear D. CDR1 is SGHDN, CDR2 FVKESK, per germline. This CDR3 has 13 amino acids. With 4 bases removed from V and 4 bases from J, the gap between germline ends came to 7 bases. The CDR3 region is CASSRQFNEKLFF. As DNA, the CDR3 is TGTGCCAGCAGCCGGCAGTTTAATGAAAAACTGTTTTTT.

CDR3 sequence (DNA): TGTGCGAGCTGGGGGGGGGCCCAAGATACGCAGTATTTT. Protein: CASWGGAQDTQYF. The V gene is TRBV2, the J gene TRBJ2-3; D perhaps matches TRBD2 (7 bases). The CDR3 has 13 amino acids. The germline V gene has CDR1 SNHLY and CDR2 FYNNEI.

V gene TRBV3-1 (or the pseudogene TRBV3-2) combines with J gene TRBJ1-1, with 7 bases fitting TRBD1. The junction had 4 bases not matched to a gene; V was cut back by 2 bases and J by 4 bases. The CDR3 has 14 residues. CDR1 is LGHDT and CDR2 is YNNKEL in the germline V gene (reference sequence). The CDR3 DNA is TGTGCCAGCAGCCAACAAGGGGGCGGCACTGAAGCTTTCTTT. Amino acid sequence: CASSQQGGGTEAFF.

V is TRBV14 and J is TRBJ2-1; 9 nucleotides match TRBD2. Germline lookup yields CDR1 SGHDN and CDR2 FVKESK. V was pared by 4 bases and J by 5 bases, with 3 bases of the junction left unmatched. The CDR3 is 14 residues long. The chain's CDR3 is CASSPGLANNEQFF. In DNA form, the CDR3 reads TGTGCCAGCAGCCCGGGACTAGCCAACAATGAGCAGTTCTTC.